Listed below are T cell receptor beta chains from one sample, sequenced in a study of molecular identifiers for immune sequencing clone quantification. TCRdb re-called the PCR reads through MiXCR, storing one row per CDR3 protein. The repertoire holds approximately 500,000 distinct CDR3 sequences, roughly 26% seen once, with around 0.76% in the top ten. The sample was naive CD8+ T cells from blood, with Jurkat cell RNA spiked in. The receptors were sampled from a human donor in good health. Some libraries in this study had Jurkat cell RNA spiked in. Each CDR3 is given with its conserved first and last residue. D genes are given only for firm matches. For some rows the clone size is stated as once, few or many, or as a class when expanded; others skip it.

TRBJ2-2 | 12 | . | TRBV12-3/TRBV12-4 | . | CTSSPGNGELFF | TGTACCAGCAGTCCGGGGAACGGGGAGCTGTTTTTT
TRBJ1-2 | 14 | . | TRBV19 | TRBD1 | CDSSNQGQANGYTF | TGTGACAGTAGTAACCAGGGACAGGCTAATGGCTACACCTTC
TRBJ2-7 | 11 | many | TRBV29-1 | . | CSVPLGNEQYF | TGCAGCGTTCCTCTCGGGAACGAGCAGTACTTC
TRBJ2-2 | 17 | few | TRBV6-5 | . | CASSYSSGGLTPGELFF | TGTGCCAGCAGTTACTCCTCGGGGGGCCTTACTCCCGGGGAGCTGTTTTTT
TRBJ2-2 | 19 | . | TRBV16 | . | CASSQSEVASLYSTGELFF | TGTGCCAGCAGCCAATCGGAGGTTGCATCCTTATATAGTACCGGGGAGCTGTTTTTT
TRBJ1-4 | 15 | . | TRBV1 | . | CTSSPWTGGDEKLFF | TGCACCAGCAGCCCTTGGACAGGTGGGGATGAAAAACTGTTTTTT
TRBJ1-2 | 14 | few | TRBV7-9 | . | CASSPTSGGSGYTF | TGTGCCAGCAGCCCCACGTCAGGCGGTTCTGGCTACACCTTC
TRBJ2-7 | 16 | . | TRBV6-2/TRBV6-3 | TRBD2 | CASSYPWSSGRYEQYF | TGTGCCAGCAGTTACCCTTGGTCTAGCGGGAGGTACGAGCAGTACTTC
TRBJ2-7 | 13 | . | TRBV5-5 | . | CASSFSQGFEQCF | TGTGCCAGCAGCTTTTCCCAGGGATTCGAGCAGTGCTTC
TRBJ1-1 | 11 | few | TRBV29-1 | TRBD1 | CSDRGSYEAFF | TGCAGCGACAGGGGCTCGTATGAAGCTTTCTTT
TRBJ2-7 | 13 | . | TRBV29-1 | . | CSVTTGIFYEQYF | TGCAGCGTCACGACTGGAATATTCTACGAGCAGTACTTC
TRBJ2-3 | 21 | . | TRBV4-3 | TRBD2 | CASSQDFFSSGGTKSTDTQYF | TGCGCCAGCAGCCAAGATTTTTTTTCAAGCGGGGGGACCAAATCAACAGATACGCAGTATTTT
TRBJ2-7 | 15 | . | TRBV7-2 | . | CASSLLLGATYEQYF | TGTGCCAGCAGCCTCCTTTTGGGGGCTACCTACGAGCAGTACTTC
TRBJ2-5 | 16 | few | TRBV7-2 | TRBD2 | CASSLGEASGAETQYF | TGTGCCAGCAGCTTAGGGGAGGCTAGCGGGGCGGAGACCCAGTACTTC
TRBJ1-5 | 14 | . | TRBV12-3/TRBV12-4 | TRBD1 | CASSFGQGRQPQHF | TGTGCCAGCAGTTTTGGACAGGGACGGCAGCCCCAGCATTTT
TRBJ2-7 | 15 | few | TRBV6-2/TRBV6-3 | TRBD2 | CASSRLAGRTYGQYF | TGTGCCAGCAGTCGACTAGCGGGACGTACCTACGGGCAGTACTTC
TRBJ2-7 | 14 | . | TRBV27 | TRBD2 | CASSISGRRVEQYF | TGTGCCAGCAGCATTAGCGGGAGGAGGGTCGAGCAGTACTTC
TRBJ2-3 | 13 | many | TRBV28 | . | CASNERLGDTQYF | TGTGCCAGCAATGAAAGGCTTGGTGATACGCAGTATTTT
TRBJ2-1 | 13 | . | TRBV3-1 | . | CASSTPPGPEQFF | TGTGCCAGCAGCACCCCCCCTGGGCCTGAGCAGTTCTTC
TRBJ2-7 | 14 | . | TRBV27 | . | CASSLVGEAAEQYF | TGTGCCAGCAGTTTAGTGGGGGAGGCCGCCGAGCAGTACTTC
TRBJ2-4 | 12 | many | TRBV7-2 | . | CASSLAGTPKYF | TGTGCCAGCAGCTTAGCGGGGACTCCTAAGTACTTC
TRBJ1-1 | 15 | . | TRBV27 | . | CASSCGSSLYTEAFF | TGTGCCAGCAGTTGTGGGTCCAGCCTTTACACTGAAGCTTTCTTT
TRBJ2-7 | 12 | . | TRBV5-1 | . | CASSLAGYVQYF | TGCGCCAGCAGCTTGGCAGGGTACGTGCAGTACTTC
TRBJ2-7 | 15 | many | TRBV4-3 | . | CASSQAVGTAYEQYF | TGCGCCAGCAGCCAAGCGGTCGGGACCGCCTACGAGCAGTACTTC